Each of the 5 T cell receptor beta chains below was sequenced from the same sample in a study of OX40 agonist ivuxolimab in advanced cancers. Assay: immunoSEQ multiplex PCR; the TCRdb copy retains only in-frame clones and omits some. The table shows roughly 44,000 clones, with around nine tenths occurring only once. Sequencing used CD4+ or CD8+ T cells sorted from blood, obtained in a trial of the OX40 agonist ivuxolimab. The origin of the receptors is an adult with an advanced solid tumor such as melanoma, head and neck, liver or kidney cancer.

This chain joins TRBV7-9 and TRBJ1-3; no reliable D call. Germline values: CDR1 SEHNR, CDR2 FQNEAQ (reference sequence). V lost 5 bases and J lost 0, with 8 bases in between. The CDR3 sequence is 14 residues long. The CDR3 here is CASSGGISGNTIYF. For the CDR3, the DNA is TGTGCCAGCAGCGGCGGAATCTCTGGAAACACCATATATTTT.

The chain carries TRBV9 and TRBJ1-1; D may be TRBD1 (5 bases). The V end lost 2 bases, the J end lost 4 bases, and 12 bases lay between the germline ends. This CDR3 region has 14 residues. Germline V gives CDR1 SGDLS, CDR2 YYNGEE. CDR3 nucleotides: TGTGCCAGCAGCGTGGGCGGCGGGGGCACTGAAGCTTTCTTT. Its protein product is CASSVGGGGTEAFF. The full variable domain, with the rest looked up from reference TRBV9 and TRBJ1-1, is DSGVTQTPKHLITATGQRVTLRCSPRSGDLSVYWYQQSLDQGLQFLIQYYNGEERAKGNILERFSAQQFPDLHSELNLSSLELGDSALYFCASSVGGGGTEAFFGQGTRLTVV.

The CDR3 is CAISESISSNEQFF. As DNA, the CDR3 is TGTGCCATCAGTGAGTCGATCTCCAGTAACGAGCAGTTCTTC. J is TRBJ2-1 and V is TRBV10-3, with D unclear. Deletions cut 0 bases from V and 10 bases from J, with 13 bases between. Germline CDR1 ENHRY, CDR2 SYGVKD. The CDR3 sequence is 14 residues long.

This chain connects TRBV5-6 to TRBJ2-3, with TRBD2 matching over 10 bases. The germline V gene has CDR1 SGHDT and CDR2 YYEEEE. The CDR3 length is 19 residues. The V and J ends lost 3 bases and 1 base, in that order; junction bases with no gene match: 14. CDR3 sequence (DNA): TGTGCCAGCAGCTATAGCATACCTTTTCTAGCGGGGGGCACAGATACGCAGTATTTT. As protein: CASSYSIPFLAGGTDTQYF.

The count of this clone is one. The CDR3 nucleotides are TGTGCCAGCAGTGGGGAGGGCAGATTGAACACTGAAGCTTTCTTT. Its protein is CASSGEGRLNTEAFF. V is TRBV25-1 and J is TRBJ1-1, with D hard to call. Germline V lookup: CDR1 MGHDK, CDR2 SYGVNS. The CDR3 is 15 amino acids. V shed 4 bases and J shed 0 bases, with 12 bases lying between them.